Following are 10 T cell receptor beta chains from one sample sequenced in a study. In TCRdb, the 5' RACE reads were re-called with MiXCR into one record per CDR3 protein. The sample carries 6,500 to 9,000 distinct CDR3 sequences, roughly 65% recorded once. Source material: tumor-infiltrating naive CD4+ T cells sorted from the breast tumor. The subset was: naive CD4+ T cells, CD4+CD45RA+CD25-. These receptors were obtained from a female donor with breast cancer.

The rearrangement links TRBV5-1 to TRBJ2-1; no definite D call. The CDR3 is made up of 14 amino acids. Germline-derived CDR1 and CDR2 are SGHRS and YFSETQ. V was clipped by 6 bases and J by 0 bases, with 10 bases between them. The CDR3 reads CASKAQSSYNEQFF. The CDR3 nucleotides read TGCGCCAGCAAGGCACAAAGCTCCTACAATGAGCAGTTCTTC.

The chain links TRBV5-1 to TRBJ2-7, with 10 bases lining up with TRBD1. V lost 4 bases, J lost 0 bases, and 7 bases stayed unmatched. The CDR3 is 16 residues long. Germline V gene data show CDR1 as SGHRS and CDR2 as YFSETQ. For the CDR3, the DNA is TGCGCCAGCAGCCCCAGACAGGGGGCCGGCTCCTACGAGCAGTACTTC. Translated: CASSPRQGAGSYEQYF.

The chain joins TRBV20-1 to TRBJ2-1; TRBD2 matches at 7 bases. Trimming took 3 bases from V and 9 from J; bases not matched to a gene: 11. Germline loops: CDR1 DFQATT, CDR2 SNEGSKA (reference sequence). The CDR3 totals 14 residues. The CDR3 nucleotides read TGCAGTGCTAGCGGCCGGACTAGGACGGGTGAGCAGTTCTTC. Its protein is CSASGRTRTGEQFF.

The chain uses TRBV27 and TRBJ2-7, with 11 bases that match TRBD1. CDR3 length: 15 residues. Germline V gives CDR1 MNHEY, CDR2 SMNVEV (reference sequence). Trimming cost V 5 bases and J 6 bases; bases outside gene matches: 9. The CDR3 DNA follows: TGTGCCAGCAGTGGACAGGGGGCCGGTTTTAGCGAGCAGTACTTC. It translates to CASSGQGAGFSEQYF.

The genes are TRBV5-1 and TRBJ2-2, with 7 bases fitting TRBD1. Looked up from germline, CDR1 is SGHRS and CDR2 is YFSETQ. The trim removed 0 bases at V and 6 bases at J, leaving 8 bases unmatched. The CDR3 is 16 amino acids. CDR3 in DNA: TGCGCCAGCAGCTTGGAAACAGGGGCGCGTCCCGGGGAGCTGTTTTTT. Encoded protein: CASSLETGARPGELFF.

Turning to this clonotype: The junction does not match germline at one end; this may be a read error. This sequence joins TRBV14 and TRBJ2-4; a weak D match, TRBD1 (6 bases). The CDR3 spans 12 residues. CDR1 SGHDN and CDR2 FVKESK come from the germline V gene. CDR3 in amino acids: CARSPDRNIQYF. DNA of the CDR3: TGTGCCAGGAGCCCGGACAGAAACATTCAGTACTTC.

A word on this clonotype: An end of the junction does not agree with germline; a read error may underlie this. V usage is TRBV5-1 and J usage is TRBJ2-5, with D perhaps matching TRBD1 (6 bases). Germline CDR1 reads SGHRS; CDR2 reads YFSETQ. The CDR3 is 14 residues long. CDR3 sequence (DNA): TGTGCCAGCAGCTTGGACAGTGGGGAGTCGGCCCAGTACTTC. It specifies CASSLDSGESAQYF.

This clonotype came up once. This chain connects TRBV7-6 to TRBJ1-3; D unclear. The CDR3 covers 16 residues. CDR1 is SGHVS, CDR2 FNYEAQ, per germline. The V end lost 3 bases, the J end lost 2 bases, and 14 bases lay between the germline ends. CDR3 coding DNA: TGTGCCAGCAGCTTCAGCGCCGGATTCCCTGGAAACACCATATATTTT. As protein: CASSFSAGFPGNTIYF. Using reference TRBV7-6 and TRBJ1-3 for the parts outside the CDR3, the full variable domain is GAGVSQSPRYKVTKRGQDVALRCDPISGHVSLYWYRQALGQGPEFLTYFNYEAQQDKSGLPNDRFSAERPEGSISTLTIQRTEQRDSAMYRCASSFSAGFPGNTIYFGEGSWLTVV.

The rearrangement links TRBV20-1 to TRBJ1-2, with 8 bases aligning to TRBD1. V lost 3 bases, J lost 6 bases, and 12 bases stayed unmatched. This CDR3 contains 15 residues. Germline lookup yields CDR1 DFQATT and CDR2 SNEGSKA (reference sequence). CDR3 sequence: CSASLERTGRNGYTF. As DNA, the CDR3 is TGCAGTGCTAGTCTAGAGCGGACAGGGAGAAATGGCTACACCTTC.

This chain uses TRBV29-1 with TRBJ2-4; TRBD1 agrees at 8 bases. The CDR3 length is 11 residues. CDR1 and CDR2 (germline): SQVTM, ANQGSEA. The junction had 6 bases not matched to a gene; V was cut back by 7 bases and J by 10 bases. CDR3 protein: CSALTGDIQYF. In DNA form, the CDR3 reads TGCAGCGCACTGACAGGGGATATTCAGTACTTC.